This passage covers 17 T cell receptor beta chains from one sample sequenced in a study of cytomegalovirus exposure and HLA in healthy donors. Profiling relied on immunoSEQ multiplex PCR, and the TCRdb table lists in-frame clones only, not all of them. The sample shows roughly 73,000 clones, around 95% of them seen only once. Sequencing was done on a sample of PBMCs. The source of these receptors is a man younger than 35 in good health and CMV-seronegative.

This clone was detected only once. The CDR3 reads CASSLTDVGVNEQFF. The CDR3 DNA sequence: TGTGCCAGCAGCTTAACGGACGTCGGGGTTAATGAGCAGTTCTTC. The chain uses TRBV7-3 and TRBJ2-1; D perhaps matches TRBD2 (5 bases). Germline assignment: CDR1 SGHTA and CDR2 FQGTGA. The CDR3 has 15 residues. V gave up 0 bases and J gave up 7 bases, with 13 bases separating them. Looking up the rest from reference TRBV7-3 and TRBJ2-1 gives the full variable domain: GAGVSQTPSNKVTEKGKYVELRCDPISGHTALYWYRQSLGQGPEFLIYFQGTGAADDSGLPNDRFFAVRPEGSVSTLKIQRTERGDSAVYLCASSLTDVGVNEQFFGPGTRLTVL.

The chain employs TRBV27 and TRBJ1-4, with D unresolved. Germline CDR1 reads MNHEY; CDR2 reads SMNVEV (reference sequence). V lost 3 bases and J lost 8, with 7 bases in between. There are 12 residues in the CDR3. Here the CDR3 reads CASSFFGEKLFF. The CDR3, as DNA: TGTGCCAGCAGTTTTTTTGGCGAAAAACTGTTTTTT.

This sequence joins TRBV5-4 and TRBJ1-1, with 7 nucleotides matching TRBD1. Germline CDR1 is SGHNT and CDR2 is YYREEE (reference sequence). The V and J ends lost 3 bases and 3 bases, in that order; junction bases with no gene match: 8. The length of the CDR3 is 15 residues. As DNA, the CDR3 is TGTGCCAGCAGCTCTAGACAGGGAATGGACACTGAAGCTTTCTTT. Its protein is CASSSRQGMDTEAFF.

The CDR3 region has the DNA TGTGCCAGCAGTTACCAACTTACGGCAGATACGCAGTATTTT. This sequence encodes CASSYQLTADTQYF. The chain couples TRBV6-5 to TRBJ2-3, with D unresolved. The CDR3 sequence is 14 residues long. The V end was cut by 2 bases, the J end by 4 bases, with 10 bases between. Germline V gene sequence: CDR1 MNHEY, CDR2 SVGAGI.

The rearrangement links TRBV10-1 to TRBJ1-2; 8 positions match TRBD1. CDR1 WNHNN and CDR2 SYGVQD come from the germline V gene (reference sequence). J lost 4 bases, V lost 7 bases, and 8 bases had no gene match. The CDR3 extends over 14 amino acids. The CDR3: CASNRTGKGYGYTF. For the CDR3, the DNA is TGCGCCAGCAATCGGACAGGGAAGGGCTATGGCTACACCTTC.

This chain connects TRBV5-3 to TRBJ2-7; 7 bases line up with TRBD1. TRBV5-3 is an open reading frame, and its role is uncertain. The CDR3 runs 16 residues. V was pared by 5 bases and J by 3 bases, with 14 bases of the junction left unmatched. CDR3 coding DNA: TGTGCCAGAAGGATTCGACAGGGTCGTGGCAACTACGAGCAGTACTTC. Protein: CARRIRQGRGNYEQYF.

CDR3 nucleotides: TGTGCCAGCAGCCCGACAGGGTGGGGCAATCAGCCCCAGCATTTT. Protein product: CASSPTGWGNQPQHF. This sequence joins TRBV27 and TRBJ1-5, with 7 bases matching TRBD1. The germline V gene encodes CDR1 MNHEY and CDR2 SMNVEV (reference sequence). V dropped 6 bases and J dropped 2; count of bases not matched to a gene: 7. The CDR3 loop spans 15 amino acids.

The V and J genes are TRBV27 and TRBJ1-2; TRBD1 agrees at 8 bases. The CDR3 totals 17 residues. V dropped 5 bases and J dropped 1; count of bases not matched to a gene: 12. From germline, CDR1 is MNHEY and CDR2 SMNVEV (reference sequence). DNA of the CDR3: TGTGCCAGCAGTGGACAGGGCCCCGTCTTAAATAACTATGGCTACACCTTC. Translation gives CASSGQGPVLNNYGYTF.

The rearrangement joins TRBV28 to TRBJ2-3; perhaps TRBD2 as D (7 bases). CDR3 length equals 17 residues. Trimming stripped 1 base from V and 2 bases from J, with 16 bases between. CDR1 is MDHEN, CDR2 SYDVKM, per germline. CDR3 protein: CASSLFGGGQPTDTQYF. The CDR3 DNA sequence: TGTGCCAGCAGTTTATTCGGCGGGGGCCAACCCACAGATACGCAGTATTTT. The full variable domain, rest sourced from reference TRBV28 and TRBJ2-3, is DVKVTQSSRYLVKRTGEKVFLECVQDMDHENMFWYRQDPGLGLRLIYFSYDVKMKEKGDIPEGYSVSREKKERFSLILESASTNQTSMYLCASSLFGGGQPTDTQYFGPGTRLTVL.

The chain recombines TRBV7-8 with TRBJ1-2; the D gene is possibly TRBD1 (6 bases). CDR1 is SGHVS and CDR2 is FQNEAQ in the germline V gene. V lost 5 bases and J lost 0, with 13 bases in between. There are 15 residues in the CDR3. The CDR3 sequence is CASSQDGQTNYGYTF. In nucleotides, the CDR3 is TGTGCCAGCAGCCAGGATGGACAGACTAACTATGGCTACACCTTC.

The chain is built from TRBV10-3 and TRBJ2-5; D unclear. The CDR3 runs to 13 residues. Trimming took 3 bases from V and 4 from J, leaving 9 bases between them. Germline values: CDR1 ENHRY, CDR2 SYGVKD. The CDR3 here is CAISDKLGETQYF. CDR3 in DNA: TGTGCCATCAGTGATAAGCTAGGAGAGACCCAGTACTTC.

V gene TRBV19 combines with J gene TRBJ1-2, with 7 bases identical to TRBD1. The V and J ends lost 8 bases and 8 bases, in that order; junction bases with no gene match: 8. From germline, CDR1 is LNHDA and CDR2 SQIVND (reference sequence). The CDR3 is made up of 12 amino acids. The CDR3 spells CASRTGIMGYTF. The CDR3 nucleotides read TGTGCCAGTCGGACAGGAATTATGGGCTACACCTTC.

This clone came up once. The V gene is TRBV19, the J gene TRBJ1-2, with 8 bases fitting TRBD1. The trim removed 3 bases at V and 5 bases at J, leaving 17 bases unmatched. CDR3 length: 18 residues. Per the germline V gene, CDR1 is LNHDA and CDR2 is SQIVND (reference sequence). The CDR3 loop reads CASSILGDRGTANYGYTF. The CDR3 DNA reads as TGTGCCAGTAGTATTTTGGGAGACAGGGGAACGGCAAATTATGGCTACACCTTC.

J is TRBJ2-7 and V is TRBV11-2; possible D gene TRBD1, 5 bases. The CDR3 covers 16 residues. The V end lost 0 bases, the J end lost 1 base, and 13 bases lay between the germline ends. Germline V gene data show CDR1 as SGHAT and CDR2 as FQNNGV. The CDR3 coding sequence is TGTGCCAGCAGCTTAGAGGACACTAAAATTTCCTACGAGCAGTACTTC. It translates to CASSLEDTKISYEQYF.

The rearrangement links TRBV10-3 to TRBJ2-7; tentatively, D is TRBD1 (6 bases). The V end lost 3 bases, the J end lost 2 bases, and 11 bases lay between the germline ends. The CDR3 extends over 14 amino acids. Germline V gene sequence: CDR1 ENHRY, CDR2 SYGVKD. CDR3 DNA sequence: TGTGCCATCAGTGAAATGACAGGCGCCTACGAGCAGTACTTC. It is translated as CAISEMTGAYEQYF.

The rearrangement uses TRBV6-1 and TRBJ1-5, with D hard to call. Germline assignment: CDR1 MNHNS and CDR2 SASEGT. Trimming removed 5 bases from V and 3 bases from J, with 5 bases in between. The length of the CDR3 is 12 residues. This CDR3 reads CASSQNNQPQHF. The CDR3 bases are TGTGCCAGCAGTCAAAACAATCAGCCCCAGCATTTT.

This clone was recorded a few times. The chain carries TRBV5-4 and TRBJ2-7; the match to TRBD1 covers 8 bases. CDR3 length: 17 residues. The junction had 16 bases not matched to a gene; V was cut back by 4 bases and J by 4 bases. Germline V gives CDR1 SGHNT, CDR2 YYREEE (reference sequence). CDR3 nucleotide sequence: TGTGCCAGCAGCACTCCCGGGACAGGTGGAAAAGGGTACGAGCAGTACTTC. Translated: CASSTPGTGGKGYEQYF.